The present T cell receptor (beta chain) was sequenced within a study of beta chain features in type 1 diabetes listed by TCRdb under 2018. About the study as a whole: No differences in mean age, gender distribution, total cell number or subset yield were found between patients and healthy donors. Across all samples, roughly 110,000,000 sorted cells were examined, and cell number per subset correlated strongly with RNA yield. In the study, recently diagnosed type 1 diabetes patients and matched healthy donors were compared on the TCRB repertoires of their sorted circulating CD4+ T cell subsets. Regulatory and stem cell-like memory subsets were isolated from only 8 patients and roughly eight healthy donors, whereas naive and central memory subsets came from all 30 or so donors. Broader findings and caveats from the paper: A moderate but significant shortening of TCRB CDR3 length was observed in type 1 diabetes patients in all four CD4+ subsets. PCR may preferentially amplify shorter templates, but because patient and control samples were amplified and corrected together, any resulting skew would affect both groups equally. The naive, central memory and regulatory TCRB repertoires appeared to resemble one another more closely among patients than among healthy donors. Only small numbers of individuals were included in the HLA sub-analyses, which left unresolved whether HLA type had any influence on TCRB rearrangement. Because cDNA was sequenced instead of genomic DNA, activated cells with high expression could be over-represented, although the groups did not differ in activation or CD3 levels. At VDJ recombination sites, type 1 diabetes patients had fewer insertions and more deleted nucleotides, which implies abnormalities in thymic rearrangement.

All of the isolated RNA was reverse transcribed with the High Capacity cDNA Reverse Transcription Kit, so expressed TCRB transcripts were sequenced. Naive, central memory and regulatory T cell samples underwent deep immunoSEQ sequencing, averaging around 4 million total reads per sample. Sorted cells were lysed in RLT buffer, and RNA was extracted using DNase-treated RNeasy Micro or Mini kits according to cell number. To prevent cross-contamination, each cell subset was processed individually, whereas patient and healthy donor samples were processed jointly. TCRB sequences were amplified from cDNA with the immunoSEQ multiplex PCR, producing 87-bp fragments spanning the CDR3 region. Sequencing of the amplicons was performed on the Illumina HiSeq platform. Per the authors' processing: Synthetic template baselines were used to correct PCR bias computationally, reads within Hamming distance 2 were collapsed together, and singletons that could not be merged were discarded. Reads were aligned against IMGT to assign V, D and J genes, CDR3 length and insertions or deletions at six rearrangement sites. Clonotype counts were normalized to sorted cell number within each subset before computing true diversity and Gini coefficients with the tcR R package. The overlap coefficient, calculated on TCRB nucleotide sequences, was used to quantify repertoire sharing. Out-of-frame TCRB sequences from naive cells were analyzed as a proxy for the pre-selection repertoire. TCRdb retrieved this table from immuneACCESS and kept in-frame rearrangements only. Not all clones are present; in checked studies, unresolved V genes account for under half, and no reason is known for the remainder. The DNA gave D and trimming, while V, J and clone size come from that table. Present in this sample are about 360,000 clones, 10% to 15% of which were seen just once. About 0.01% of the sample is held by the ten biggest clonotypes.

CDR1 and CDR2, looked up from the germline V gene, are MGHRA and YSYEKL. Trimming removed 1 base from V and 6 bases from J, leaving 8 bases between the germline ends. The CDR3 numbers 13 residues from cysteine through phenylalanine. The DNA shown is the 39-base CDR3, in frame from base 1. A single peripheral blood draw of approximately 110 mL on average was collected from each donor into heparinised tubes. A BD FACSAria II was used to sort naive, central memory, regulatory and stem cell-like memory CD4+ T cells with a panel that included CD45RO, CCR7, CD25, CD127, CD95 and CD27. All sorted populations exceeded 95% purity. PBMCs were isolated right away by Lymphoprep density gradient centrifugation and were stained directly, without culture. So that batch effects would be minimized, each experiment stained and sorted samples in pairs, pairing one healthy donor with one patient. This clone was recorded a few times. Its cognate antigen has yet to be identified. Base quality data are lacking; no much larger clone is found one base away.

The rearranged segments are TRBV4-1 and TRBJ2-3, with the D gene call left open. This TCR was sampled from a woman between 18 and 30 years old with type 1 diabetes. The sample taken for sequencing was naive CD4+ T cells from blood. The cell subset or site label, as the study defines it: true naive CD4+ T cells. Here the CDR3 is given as CASSQVLSDTQYF. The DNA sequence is TGCGCCAGCAGCCAAGTTCTTTCTGATACGCAGTATTTT.